A selection of T cell receptor beta chains follows, all from one sample in a study of T cell repertoires in cytomegalovirus infection. TCRdb reprocessed the reads via MiXCR and lists one record per CDR3 protein. The sample yields around 260,000 distinct CDR3 sequences, 8% to 9.5% seen once. Material for sequencing was PBMCs. Receptors originate from a human donor in good health (CMV status not recorded). Some clones in this sample may be carry-over from other donors' samples. Both conserved end residues are part of each CDR3. Fields, in order: J gene, D gene, clone size, V gene, CDR3 protein, CDR3 DNA. A D gene is named only where the DNA matches it firmly. Clone sizes are given selectively: once, few, many, or a class where the clone is expanded.

j_gene: TRBJ2-5; d_gene: TRBD2; abundance: many; v_gene: TRBV7-8; CDR3aa: CASSLASGLSGSRQETQYF; CDR3nt: TGTGCCAGCAGCTTAGCGAGCGGCCTTAGCGGGAGCCGCCAAGAGACCCAGTACTTC
j_gene: TRBJ2-2; d_gene: TRBD2; abundance: many; v_gene: TRBV19; CDR3aa: CASSTTTSGTPAGELFF; CDR3nt: TGTGCCAGTAGTACGACGACTAGCGGGACCCCTGCCGGGGAGCTGTTTTTT
j_gene: TRBJ2-7; d_gene: TRBD1; abundance: many; v_gene: TRBV7-6; CDR3aa: CASTLGTEGIPSYEQYF; CDR3nt: TGTGCCAGCACCCTAGGGACAGAGGGGATCCCGTCCTACGAGCAGTACTTC
j_gene: TRBJ1-1; d_gene: TRBD1; abundance: .; v_gene: TRBV5-1; CDR3aa: CASSQDRGRTEAFF; CDR3nt: TGCGCCAGCAGCCAGGACAGGGGGCGGACTGAAGCTTTCTTT
j_gene: TRBJ1-2; d_gene: .; abundance: many; v_gene: TRBV12-5; CDR3aa: CASGSARAYGYTF; CDR3nt: TGTGCTAGTGGTTCAGCAAGAGCCTATGGCTACACCTTC
j_gene: TRBJ2-1; d_gene: TRBD2; abundance: many; v_gene: TRBV12-3/TRBV12-4; CDR3aa: CASSLLAGSIGNEQFF; CDR3nt: TGTGCCAGCAGTTTGCTAGCGGGAAGTATAGGGAATGAGCAGTTCTTC
j_gene: TRBJ2-7; d_gene: TRBD1; abundance: many; v_gene: TRBV28; CDR3aa: CASSAYPGQGDQEQYF; CDR3nt: TGTGCCAGCAGTGCCTACCCGGGACAGGGGGATCAAGAGCAGTACTTC
j_gene: TRBJ1-1; d_gene: .; abundance: many; v_gene: TRBV7-2; CDR3aa: CASSSGLGRAFF; CDR3nt: TGTGCCAGCAGCTCAGGGTTGGGGAGAGCTTTCTTT
j_gene: TRBJ1-1; d_gene: TRBD1; abundance: many; v_gene: TRBV7-2; CDR3aa: CASSSRDRVNTEAFF; CDR3nt: TGTGCCAGCAGCTCCCGGGACAGGGTGAACACTGAAGCTTTCTTT
j_gene: TRBJ1-5; d_gene: .; abundance: many; v_gene: TRBV9; CDR3aa: CASSVEGVRDRRDCGNQPQHF; CDR3nt: TGTGCCAGCAGCGTAGAGGGAGTTCGAGACAGGAGGGACTGTGGCAATCAGCCCCAGCATTTT
j_gene: TRBJ1-2; d_gene: .; abundance: few; v_gene: TRBV29-1; CDR3aa: CSVGGRNYGYTF; CDR3nt: TGCAGCGTAGGGGGACGGAACTATGGCTACACCTTC
j_gene: TRBJ2-3; d_gene: .; abundance: few; v_gene: TRBV28; CDR3aa: CASSKGTDTQYF; CDR3nt: TGTGCCAGCAGTAAGGGCACAGATACGCAGTATTTT
j_gene: TRBJ2-1; d_gene: .; abundance: .; v_gene: TRBV27; CDR3aa: CASSLSPVANEQFF; CDR3nt: TGTGCCAGCAGTTTATCTCCGGTTGCCAATGAGCAGTTCTTC
j_gene: TRBJ1-6; d_gene: .; abundance: many; v_gene: TRBV27; CDR3aa: CASSFVDRLSPLHF; CDR3nt: TGTGCCAGCAGTTTTGTGGACCGATTATCACCCCTCCACTTT
j_gene: TRBJ1-1; d_gene: .; abundance: many; v_gene: TRBV7-2; CDR3aa: CASSTSGGNTEAFF; CDR3nt: TGTGCCAGCAGTACCAGCGGGGGTAACACTGAAGCTTTCTTT
j_gene: TRBJ2-7; d_gene: .; abundance: many; v_gene: TRBV7-2; CDR3aa: CASSLEGGYEQYF; CDR3nt: TGTGCCAGCAGCTTAGAGGGGGGCTACGAGCAGTACTTC
j_gene: TRBJ1-4; d_gene: TRBD1; abundance: .; v_gene: TRBV28; CDR3aa: CASSLPGTGEEKLFF; CDR3nt: TGTGCCAGCAGTCTTCCCGGGACAGGGGAGGAAAAACTGTTTTTT
j_gene: TRBJ2-1; d_gene: TRBD1; abundance: few; v_gene: TRBV29-1; CDR3aa: CSAAAGQGVVNEQFF; CDR3nt: TGCAGCGCCGCTGCGGGACAGGGAGTTGTCAATGAGCAGTTCTTC
j_gene: TRBJ2-7; d_gene: .; abundance: few; v_gene: TRBV10-1; CDR3aa: CASSGNIPPYEQYF; CDR3nt: TGCGCCAGCAGTGGAAACATCCCCCCCTACGAGCAGTACTTC
j_gene: TRBJ2-3; d_gene: TRBD2; abundance: many; v_gene: TRBV11-2; CDR3aa: CASSLEAGVGSDTQYF; CDR3nt: TGTGCCAGCAGCTTAGAGGCGGGAGTCGGGTCAGATACGCAGTATTTT
j_gene: TRBJ2-3; d_gene: .; abundance: many; v_gene: TRBV7-2; CDR3aa: CASSLSPRNTQYF; CDR3nt: TGTGCCAGCAGCCTGTCCCCCAGGAATACGCAGTATTTT
j_gene: TRBJ2-2; d_gene: .; abundance: .; v_gene: TRBV7-2; CDR3aa: CASSAGTYGNTGELFF; CDR3nt: TGTGCCAGCAGCGCAGGGACTTACGGGAACACCGGGGAGCTGTTTTTT
j_gene: TRBJ2-5; d_gene: TRBD1; abundance: few; v_gene: TRBV4-1; CDR3aa: CASSPGQGLQETQYF; CDR3nt: TGCGCCAGCAGCCCGGGACAGGGCCTCCAAGAGACCCAGTACTTC
j_gene: TRBJ2-3; d_gene: .; abundance: .; v_gene: TRBV20-1; CDR3aa: CSANTWGSGTDTQYF; CDR3nt: TGCAGTGCTAACACCTGGGGTAGCGGCACAGATACGCAGTATTTT
j_gene: TRBJ1-1; d_gene: .; abundance: many; v_gene: TRBV12-3/TRBV12-4; CDR3aa: CASSASAVWLTEAFF; CDR3nt: TGTGCCAGCAGCGCCAGCGCAGTCTGGCTCACTGAAGCTTTCTTT
j_gene: TRBJ2-3; d_gene: .; abundance: once; v_gene: TRBV5-1; CDR3aa: CASSLTVADTQYF; CDR3nt: TGCGCCAGCAGCCTCACCGTAGCAGATACGCAGTATTTT
j_gene: TRBJ1-1; d_gene: TRBD1; abundance: many; v_gene: TRBV7-2; CDR3aa: CASSPLTGTTEAFF; CDR3nt: TGTGCCAGCAGCCCCCTGACAGGGACTACTGAAGCTTTCTTT
j_gene: TRBJ2-7; d_gene: .; abundance: few; v_gene: TRBV7-9; CDR3aa: CASSEETYEQYF; CDR3nt: TGTGCCAGCAGCGAAGAAACCTACGAGCAGTACTTC
j_gene: TRBJ1-5; d_gene: .; abundance: many; v_gene: TRBV7-2; CDR3aa: CASSRDAGTNQPQHF; CDR3nt: TGTGCCAGCAGCCGCGATGCGGGAACAAATCAGCCCCAGCATTTT
j_gene: TRBJ1-4; d_gene: TRBD1; abundance: many; v_gene: TRBV7-8; CDR3aa: CASSTRQGMTDFREKLFF; CDR3nt: TGTGCCAGCAGCACGCGACAGGGGATGACAGATTTTCGTGAAAAACTGTTTTTT
j_gene: TRBJ2-3; d_gene: TRBD2; abundance: .; v_gene: TRBV3-1; CDR3aa: CASSQASGGYTDTQYF; CDR3nt: TGTGCCAGCAGCCAAGCGAGCGGGGGATACACAGATACGCAGTATTTT